This T cell receptor beta chain was recovered during a study of cytomegalovirus exposure and HLA in healthy donors. As for the study in general: A previous analysis identified approximately 120 million unique TCR beta sequences derived from some 170 million T cells. General study results and limits: Exclusion applied to some V segments, including TRBV6-2 and TRBV6-3, as they were indistinguishable.

This CDR3 comprises 14 residues. The germline gives CDR1 ENHRY, CDR2 SYGVKD. J was trimmed by 6 bases and V by 0 bases; bases with no gene match: 1. 13 Jbeta primers and 60 Vbeta primers were used for the PCR. Assay used: immunoSEQ multiplex PCR; TCRdb lists only in-frame clones, some missing. The sample contains approximately 84,000 clones, 60% to 80% of which appear only once. About this clone itself: Antigen unknown.

The J gene is TRBJ1-5, the V gene TRBV10-3; 8 bases line up with TRBD1. The specimen sequenced was PBMCs. The TCR originated in a man in his forties in good health and CMV-seronegative. CDR3: CAISESDRGQPQHF. In nucleotides, the CDR3 is TGTGCCATCAGTGAGTCCGACAGGGGTCAGCCCCAGCATTTT.